This TCR beta chain is from a study of shared clonotypes between healthy human individuals. Study summary: Each donor contributed plates that comprised three CD4 naive, three CD4 memory, two CD8 naive and one CD8 memory. General observations from the study: Sequencing depth was expected to influence donor clonotype sharing.

CD45RO-negative CD8 cells positively selected for CCR7 made up the naive population, which excluded terminally differentiated effector memory CD45RA+ cells. Germline CDR1 is LNHNV and CDR2 is YYDKDF (reference sequence). The V and J ends lost 5 bases and 3 bases respectively, with 11 bases between them. This CDR3 contains 13 residues. Deep level was the assay's run setting. As originally analysed: There were no quality scores in the junction-only immunoSEQ sequences, so filtering differed. Repertoires were generated with immunoSEQ multiplex PCR, while TCRdb's copy carries only in-frame clones and drops some. D and trimming were read from the DNA, whereas the V and J calls and clone size are those reported in that table. The profile shows 700,000 to 950,000 clones, around 96% of them singletons. Concerning this clone: Its antigen is not known.

V usage is TRBV15 and J usage is TRBJ2-7; TRBD1 is a possible D gene (5 bases). This clonotype originated in a young man in good health. The sample was naive CD8+ T cells sorted from blood. CDR3 loop: CATSDDSIYEQYF. CDR3 DNA sequence: TGTGCCACCAGCGACGACAGTATCTACGAGCAGTACTTC.